The present T cell receptor beta chain was sequenced within a study of blood T cells in healthy people across ages. Looking at the study overall: Template switching captured about one barcoded beta molecule per two T cells. Study results and caveats: Significant beta diversity loss was already apparent by age roughly 43, declining roughly linearly.

The germline V and J ends were trimmed by 4 bases and 2 bases, with 9 bases remaining between them. Germline CDR1 and CDR2: SQVTM and ANQGSEA. The length of the CDR3 is 12 residues. For this clonotype: Its cognate antigen is unknown.

Researchers report isolating at least 6.5 million PBMCs per sample. Using a J-beta primer mix together with a sample-barcoded 5' primer, a second PCR was run for about 6 to 11 cycles. TCRdb re-derived calls from the 5' RACE reads in MiXCR, one entry per CDR3 protein. The sample carries about 1.5 million distinct CDR3 sequences, approximately 39% recorded once. V usage is TRBV29-1 and J usage is TRBJ2-7, with a possible D match to TRBD2 (6 bases). The sequencing input was blood. The sequence was collected from a woman under 30 in good health. In nucleotides, the CDR3 is TGCAGCGTTGGTAGCGGCCCCTACGAGCAGTACTTC. Encoded protein: CSVGSGPYEQYF.